This is a list of T cell receptor beta chains from one sample in a study of T-cell memory formation after mild COVID-19. Via MiXCR, TCRdb re-called the 5' RACE reads, giving one row per CDR3 protein. The repertoire holds fewer than 450,000 distinct CDR3 sequences, with 20% to 25% as singletons. The sequenced sample was PBMCs or a T cell subset sorted from them (not recorded which). All receptors derive from an adult woman who had mild COVID-19 (a few samples of this study predate the infection). Cell type and time point are not known. CDR3s include the opening cysteine and the closing phenylalanine or tryptophan. Each record gives: CDR3 DNA, CDR3 protein, J gene, V gene, D gene, clone size. A D gene is named only where the DNA matches it firmly. Size values are once, few and many counts, or a class for expanded clones, and some rows have none.

TGTGCCAGCAGTTGGGGACTGGAGACAGATACGCAGTATTTT	CASSWGLETDTQYF	TRBJ2-3	TRBV6-5	.	.
TGTGCCAGCAGTGGTACAGGGGCCTTAACGCCACGGCAGTACTTC	CASSGTGALTPRQYF	TRBJ2-7	TRBV25-1	TRBD1	few
TGTGCCAGCAGTCCCGGGACAAGGAACACCGGGGAGCTGTTTTTT	CASSPGTRNTGELFF	TRBJ2-2	TRBV9	.	few
TGTGCCAGCAGCGGCCAGATGGACAGCCAAGAGACCCAGTACTTC	CASSGQMDSQETQYF	TRBJ2-5	TRBV3-1	.	.
TGTGCCAGCAGCCAAAAGCGGGAGAGGACCTACGAGCAGTACTTC	CASSQKRERTYEQYF	TRBJ2-7	TRBV4-2	TRBD2	.
TGTGCCTCTCGGGGCAGGGGCTACGAGCAGTACTTC	CASRGRGYEQYF	TRBJ2-7	TRBV6-5	.	few
TGTGCCAGCAGTCTAATGGGACTAGCGGCTGAGCAGTACTTC	CASSLMGLAAEQYF	TRBJ2-7	TRBV6-5	TRBD2	.
TGTGCCACCAGCAGGAGGGACAGGGGGATCACTGAAGCTTTCTTT	CATSRRDRGITEAFF	TRBJ1-1	TRBV15	TRBD1	.
TGTGCCAGCAGCTCGCGGGGGGCACGGGGTGAGCAGTTCTTC	CASSSRGARGEQFF	TRBJ2-1	TRBV7-3	TRBD2	few
TGTGCCAGCAGTTACGCGACAGCCCCTAATGAAAAACTGTTTTTT	CASSYATAPNEKLFF	TRBJ1-4	TRBV6-5	.	few
TGCGCCAGCAGCTTCGGGGACTATGGCTACACCTTC	CASSFGDYGYTF	TRBJ1-2	TRBV12-3/TRBV12-4	.	many
TGTGCCACCAGCTCTTCCCCAGTGAACACTGAAGCTTTCTTT	CATSSSPVNTEAFF	TRBJ1-1	TRBV15	.	few
TGTGCCAGCAGCTTGACGAGGGTCACAGATACGCAGTATTTT	CASSLTRVTDTQYF	TRBJ2-3	TRBV5-5	.	many
TGCAGCGTTGAAATTTGGGGGGACGAGCAGTACTTC	CSVEIWGDEQYF	TRBJ2-7	TRBV29-1	.	few
TGTGCCAGCAGCTTGACCCGGACAGGGGGCAGAGATACGCAGTATTTT	CASSLTRTGGRDTQYF	TRBJ2-3	TRBV7-3	TRBD1	.
TGTGCCAGCAGGGACAGCTCTTACACCGGGGAGCTGTTTTTT	CASRDSSYTGELFF	TRBJ2-2	TRBV7-6	.	.
TGCGCCAGCAGCTTCTTGGCGGGTAACACTGAAGCTTTCTTT	CASSFLAGNTEAFF	TRBJ1-1	TRBV5-1	.	.
TGTGCCAGCAGCTTAGATTTTACAGGAGGAAACACCATATATTTT	CASSLDFTGGNTIYF	TRBJ1-3	TRBV11-2	.	.
TGCGCCATCAGCCCTGGAAGACCCGATGAGCAGTTCTTC	CAISPGRPDEQFF	TRBJ2-1	TRBV4-3	.	.
TGTGCCAGCAGTTCCCCGGGGGACGGATCCTACGAGCAGTACTTC	CASSSPGDGSYEQYF	TRBJ2-7	TRBV12-3/TRBV12-4	.	few
TGTGCCAGCAGTTACGGCGTGGGGAATCGTGGCTACACCTTC	CASSYGVGNRGYTF	TRBJ1-2	TRBV12-3/TRBV12-4	.	few
TGTGCCACCCAGGACAGTCCAGAAGAGACCCAGTACTTC	CATQDSPEETQYF	TRBJ2-5	TRBV7-6	.	.
TGTGCCAGCAGAGAGGGGACAGGGGGCGCGGAGCCCCAGCATTTT	CASREGTGGAEPQHF	TRBJ1-5	TRBV2	TRBD1	.
TGTGCCAGCAGCTTAGCCCCAGGTCAGGCTACTGAAGCTTTCTTT	CASSLAPGQATEAFF	TRBJ1-1	TRBV11-2	.	.
TGTGCCATCAGGGCAGGGTCGTCCGGCGAGCAGTACTTC	CAIRAGSSGEQYF	TRBJ2-7	TRBV10-3	.	.
TGTGCCAGCAGCTTTGACCAGACAGTGAATGAAAAACTGTTTTTT	CASSFDQTVNEKLFF	TRBJ1-4	TRBV7-9	.	.
TGTGCCAGCAGCCAGGGACAGCTGGCTGGGGCCAACGTCCTGACTTTC	CASSQGQLAGANVLTF	TRBJ2-6	TRBV7-2	TRBD1	few
TGTGCCATCAGGGACAGGGGCTACACTGAAGCTTTCTTT	CAIRDRGYTEAFF	TRBJ1-1	TRBV10-3	TRBD1	.
TGTGCCAGCAGCCAAGAGCTACGACTAGCGGGAGAGGAGCAGTACTTC	CASSQELRLAGEEQYF	TRBJ2-7	TRBV4-2	TRBD2	few
TGCGCCAGCAGCTTGGAGAGCCCGGCGAACACCGGGGAGCTGTTTTTT	CASSLESPANTGELFF	TRBJ2-2	TRBV5-1	.	few
TGTGCCATCAGTGAGGGGGGCTCGGTAGAGACCCAGTACTTC	CAISEGGSVETQYF	TRBJ2-5	TRBV10-3	.	.
TGTGCCAGCAGTCCCGTCTCAAGTGGCACTGAAGCTTTCTTT	CASSPVSSGTEAFF	TRBJ1-1	TRBV6-6	.	.
TGCGCCAGCAGCTTGGGCGTTACGGTTGTCCCTGAAGCTTTCTTT	CASSLGVTVVPEAFF	TRBJ1-1	TRBV5-1	.	.
TGTGCCAGCAGCCCCCTGGGCGGAAATGAGCAGTTCTTC	CASSPLGGNEQFF	TRBJ2-1	TRBV7-9	.	few
TGTGCCAGCAGTTATTTGACAACGAACACCGGGGAGCTGTTTTTT	CASSYLTTNTGELFF	TRBJ2-2	TRBV6-2/TRBV6-3	.	few
TGTGCCAGCAGCTTAGGGGCCTGGGGGAACGGTAATTCACCCCTCCACTTT	CASSLGAWGNGNSPLHF	TRBJ1-6	TRBV7-2	.	.
TGCAGCGTTGAAGCGACAGGGTACAAGCAGTACTTC	CSVEATGYKQYF	TRBJ2-7	TRBV29-1	TRBD1	.
TGTGCCACCAGTCTAGCGGGAGTCGGGGAGCTGTTTTTT	CATSLAGVGELFF	TRBJ2-2	TRBV24-1	TRBD2	.
TGCGCCAGCAGCCAAGATTGGGAGGGTACGGACACTGAAGCTTTCTTT	CASSQDWEGTDTEAFF	TRBJ1-1	TRBV4-3	.	.
TGCAGTGCTAGAGCGGATATAGCGGGGGGGGTAGAGACCCAGTACTTC	CSARADIAGGVETQYF	TRBJ2-5	TRBV20-1	TRBD2	.
TGTGCCAGCAGCTTAATAGGACTACGGCACAATGAGCAGTTCTTC	CASSLIGLRHNEQFF	TRBJ2-1	TRBV7-9	.	.
TGTGCCAGCAGTGAGGGACTAGCGAGGTTCTACGAGCAGTACTTC	CASSEGLARFYEQYF	TRBJ2-7	TRBV6-1	TRBD2	few
TGTGCCAGCAGTTACTCGAAAGGAGCCACAGATACGCAGTATTTT	CASSYSKGATDTQYF	TRBJ2-3	TRBV6-6	.	.
TGTGCCAGCAGTCCTTCGGGGGGCCTCTCTAGCAATCAGCCCCAGCATTTT	CASSPSGGLSSNQPQHF	TRBJ1-5	TRBV7-9	.	few
TGCGCCAGCAGCCAAGTGCGCGGGAGAGGGTGGGATACGCAGTATTTT	CASSQVRGRGWDTQYF	TRBJ2-3	TRBV4-3	TRBD2	.
TGTGCCAGCAGCCGTCAGACTAGCGGGAGGGTCAATGAGCAGTTCTTC	CASSRQTSGRVNEQFF	TRBJ2-1	TRBV14	TRBD2	.
TGTGCCAGCAGTGGAGAGACTGGAAACACCATATATTTT	CASSGETGNTIYF	TRBJ1-3	TRBV25-1	.	.
TGTGCCAGCAGCCAAGTCCAAGGGGGACAGAATGAAGCTTTCTTT	CASSQVQGGQNEAFF	TRBJ1-1	TRBV4-2	TRBD1	.
TGTGCCAGCAGCTTGGTGGGACTAGCGCACAATGAGCAGTTCTTC	CASSLVGLAHNEQFF	TRBJ2-1	TRBV5-8	TRBD2	.
TGCGCCAGCAGTCTAGGCGAAAGGGTGGGGGATACGCAGTATTTT	CASSLGERVGDTQYF	TRBJ2-3	TRBV4-1	.	few
TGCGCCAGCAGCTCATCCTCGGGGACCTTC	CASSSSSGTF	TRBJ1-2	TRBV5-1	.	few
TGTGCCTGGAGTGTAGGGGACAGGGAGTTTGAAAAACTGTTTTTT	CAWSVGDREFEKLFF	TRBJ1-4	TRBV30	TRBD1	.
TGTGCCAGCAGCTTAAGGCGGACTGCGTATGGGGAGCAGTACTTC	CASSLRRTAYGEQYF	TRBJ2-7	TRBV5-6	.	few